The 10 T cell receptor beta chains below were found in one sample sequenced in a study of T cell responses to AZD1222 COVID-19 vaccine. The method was immunoSEQ multiplex PCR; TCRdb's version includes in-frame clones alone and lacks a portion of them. The table has about 90,000 clones, about 93% seen once; the top ten hold 4% to 6%. Sample: peripheral blood, taken on day 0 of MenACWY control vaccination. These receptors were collected from an adult in good health.

The rearrangement links TRBV3-1 (or the pseudogene TRBV3-2) to TRBJ2-1; D is unresolved. Germline CDR1 LGHDT, CDR2 YNNKEL (reference sequence). V lost 6 bases to trimming and J lost 9 bases, with 12 bases between them. The CDR3 is 12 amino acids. This CDR3 reads CASSHGPGEQFF. The CDR3 nucleotides are TGTGCCAGCAGTCACGGGCCCGGTGAGCAGTTCTTC.

This clone was picked up one time. This sequence joins TRBV5-1 and TRBJ2-3, with 9 bases identical to TRBD2. Germline CDR1 is SGHRS and CDR2 is YFSETQ. The length of the CDR3 is 16 residues. The junction had 8 bases not matched to a gene; V was cut back by 6 bases and J by 0 bases. CDR3 DNA sequence: TGCGCCAGCACGGTAGCGGGGGCCGATAGCACAGATACGCAGTATTTT. This sequence encodes CASTVAGADSTDTQYF.

The chain links TRBV28 to TRBJ2-2, with D tentatively TRBD2 (6 bases). Trimming shortened V by 3 bases and J by 5 bases, and 16 bases separated the two germline ends. Per germline, CDR1 MDHEN and CDR2 SYDVKM. This CDR3 has 16 amino acids. Here the CDR3 reads CASSLAWRGRTGELFF. CDR3 coding DNA: TGTGCCAGCAGTTTGGCTTGGAGGGGAAGGACCGGGGAGCTGTTTTTT.

CDR3 in DNA: TGTGCCAGCAGGGCGGACTCCGGGGAGCTGTTTTTT. Residues: CASRADSGELFF. The chain joins TRBV6-5 to TRBJ2-2; D may be TRBD2 (5 bases). This CDR3 has 12 amino acids. Per the germline V gene, CDR1 is MNHEY and CDR2 is SVGAGI. Trimming took 6 bases from V and 6 from J, leaving 8 bases between them.

The V call is TRBV28, the J call TRBJ1-1; possibly TRBD1 for D (6 bases). The V end lost 11 bases, the J end lost 4 bases, and 17 bases lay between the germline ends. CDR3 length equals 13 residues. Per the germline V gene, CDR1 is MDHEN and CDR2 is SYDVKM. The CDR3 DNA sequence: TGTGCCGCACGAGGGGGTTGGGGCACTGAAGCTTTCTTT. Its protein product is CAARGGWGTEAFF.

This sequence joins TRBV7-9 and TRBJ2-1, with D unresolved. Germline-derived CDR1 and CDR2 are SEHNR and FQNEAQ (reference sequence). The CDR3 is 12 residues long. Trimming pared 5 bases from V and 6 bases from J, leaving 8 bases between. The CDR3 protein is CASSPHTNEQFF. Here the CDR3 DNA reads TGTGCCAGCAGCCCACATACCAATGAGCAGTTCTTC.

This chain joins TRBV7-2 and TRBJ1-2; no definite D call. Germline V gene sequence: CDR1 SGHTA, CDR2 FQGNSA. V was trimmed by 4 bases and J by 4 bases, leaving 19 bases between them. The CDR3 has 16 amino acids. Here the CDR3 reads CASSSGPLTASYGYTF. In nucleotides, the CDR3 is TGTGCCAGCAGCTCAGGACCCCTGACGGCGAGCTATGGCTACACCTTC.

The genes are TRBV18 and TRBJ1-5, with D perhaps TRBD1 (5 bases). The CDR3 has 14 residues. Germline V gene lookup returns CDR1 KGHSH and CDR2 LQKENI. The V gene lost 5 bases and the J gene lost 5 bases, with 13 bases spanning the gap. Written as DNA, the CDR3 is TGTGCCAGCTCATCTCAGGGCGTTCATCAGCCCCAGCATTTT. Its protein product is CASSSQGVHQPQHF. The full variable domain, its missing parts supplied by reference TRBV18 and TRBJ1-5, is NAGVMQNPRHLVRRRGQEARLRCSPMKGHSHVYWYRQLPEEGLKFMVYLQKENIIDESGMPKERFSAEFPKEGPSILRIQQVVRGDSAAYFCASSSQGVHQPQHFGDGTRLSIL.

The chain couples TRBV24-1 to TRBJ2-1, with 13 bases matching TRBD2. This CDR3 comprises 17 residues. V shed 1 base and J 4 bases; nucleotides not matched to a gene: 3. Germline lookup yields CDR1 KGHDR and CDR2 SFDVKD. CDR3 bases: TGTGCCACCAGTGATTTACAACTAGCGGGAGGGTACAATGAGCAGTTCTTC. Translating gives CATSDLQLAGGYNEQFF.

The chain carries TRBV28 and TRBJ2-3; TRBD2 agrees at 12 bases. V dropped 4 bases and J dropped 5; count of bases not matched to a gene: 1. The CDR3 spans 14 residues. Germline V CDR1 and CDR2: MDHEN, SYDVKM. Here the CDR3 reads CASSSLAGGDTQYF. CDR3 DNA: TGTGCCAGCAGTTCACTAGCGGGGGGAGATACGCAGTATTTT.